This T cell receptor beta chain originates from a study of Ad26.COV2.S vaccination and SARS-CoV-2 variants. This CDR3 spans 15 amino acids. V dropped 0 bases and J dropped 2 bases, with 8 bases sitting between them. In germline, CDR1 is MGHRA, CDR2 YSYEKL. With regard to this clone: Its matching antigen is unknown.

Findings of the study overall: Vaccine recipients had higher spike-specific TCR breadth than placebo recipients. Recipients of either vaccine or placebo displayed similar breadth of non-spike TCRs. A substantial breadth of spike-specific CD8+ and CD4+ T cell responses after vaccination has been reported.

The method was immunoSEQ multiplex PCR; TCRdb's version includes in-frame clones alone and lacks a portion of them. The table has under 150,000 clones, 86% seen once. V usage is TRBV4-1 and J usage is TRBJ1-3, with D possibly TRBD1 on 5 matching bases. Sample: peripheral blood, taken after recovery from COVID-19. This clonotype originated in a human donor who had recovered from COVID-19. Here the CDR3 reads CASSQDRGAGNTIYF. Here the CDR3 DNA reads TGCGCCAGCAGCCAAGATCGAGGGGCTGGAAACACCATATATTTT.